The 14 T cell receptor beta chains reported below all come from one sample, sequenced in a study of blood T cells in healthy people across ages. The second PCR ran roughly 6 to 11 cycles with a sample-barcoded 5' primer and J-beta primers. TCRdb re-analysed the 5' RACE reads in MiXCR, keeping a single row per CDR3 protein. Among 1.8 million or so distinct CDR3 sequences listed, about two fifths were seen once. Sequencing used blood. These receptors came from a human donor in good health.

A few counts support this clonotype. The V call is TRBV20-1, the J call TRBJ1-2; 7 bases match TRBD1. V dropped 2 bases and J dropped 11; count of bases not matched to a gene: 11. Germline V gene lookup returns CDR1 DFQATT and CDR2 SNEGSKA (reference sequence). This CDR3 has 13 amino acids. The CDR3 coding sequence is TGCAGTGCTAGACTAGGACAGGTTGACGGTTACACCTTC. Its protein is CSARLGQVDGYTF.

The chain has TRBV18 and TRBJ1-1, with D perhaps matching TRBD1 (5 bases). In germline, CDR1 is KGHSH, CDR2 LQKENI. V was clipped by 8 bases and J by 11 bases, with 24 bases between them. The CDR3 sequence is 14 residues long. This CDR3 is CASLTNSGRQGAFF. The CDR3 DNA follows: TGTGCCAGCCTCACGAACTCGGGACGCCAAGGGGCTTTCTTT.

This clonotype was detected a few times. The gene calls are TRBV28 and TRBJ2-3, with D possibly being TRBD2 (7 bases). Trimming stripped 4 bases from V and 7 bases from J, with 15 bases between. Germline V gene lookup returns CDR1 MDHEN and CDR2 SYDVKM. The CDR3 is made up of 14 amino acids. CDR3 region: CASSSGGTSYTQYF. In nucleotides, the CDR3 is TGTGCCAGCAGTTCGGGGGGCACATCGTATACGCAGTATTTT.

The J gene is TRBJ1-5, the V gene TRBV5-1; D gene unclear. Germline CDR1 reads SGHRS; CDR2 reads YFSETQ. The CDR3 consists of 17 residues. The ends were cut back, 0 bases at V and 3 bases at J, with 16 bases in the middle. CDR3 amino acids: CASSLGPGGAPNQPQHF. As DNA, the CDR3 is TGCGCCAGCAGCTTGGGGCCCGGCGGTGCCCCCAATCAGCCCCAGCATTTT.

This clonotype has a handful of counts. CDR3 sequence reads: CSALGLAGPGNEQFF. CDR3 nucleotides: TGCAGTGCTCTTGGACTAGCGGGGCCGGGCAATGAGCAGTTCTTC. The J gene is TRBJ2-1, the V gene TRBV20-1; 12 nucleotides line up with TRBD2. V gave up 5 bases and J gave up 6 bases; unmatched junction bases: 8. CDR1 and CDR2 (germline): DFQATT, SNEGSKA (reference sequence). The CDR3 is made up of 15 amino acids.

The chain carries TRBV29-1 and TRBJ2-3; D possibly corresponds to TRBD1 (6 bases). V was trimmed by 6 bases and J by 4 bases, leaving 11 bases between them. This CDR3 region has 12 residues. From germline, CDR1 is SQVTM and CDR2 ANQGSEA. CDR3 sequence: CSVLQGSDTQYF. The CDR3 DNA is TGCAGCGTACTCCAGGGGTCAGATACGCAGTATTTT.

CDR3 amino acids: CASTPRGGAVEQYF. Written as DNA, the CDR3 is TGTGCCAGCACCCCTAGGGGGGGGGCGGTTGAGCAGTACTTC. The chain joins TRBV28 to TRBJ2-5, with TRBD2 as a possible D gene (7 bases). The CDR3 is 14 residues long. The germline CDR1 and CDR2 sequences are MDHEN and SYDVKM. The V and J ends lost 7 bases and 11 bases respectively, with 23 bases between them.

This clonotype was detected only once. Its ends do not fully match the called genes, so a read error is possible. The chain combines TRBV7-2 with TRBJ1-4; 7 bases map to TRBD1. Germline loops: CDR1 SGHTA, CDR2 FQGNSA. The CDR3 is made up of 14 amino acids. The CDR3 protein is CVSSIGQVNEKLFF. The DNA of the CDR3 is TGTGTCAGCAGCATAGGACAGGTTAATGAAAAACTGTTTTTT.

The V call is TRBV29-1, the J call TRBJ1-5; D is uncertain. Between the trimmed V and J ends, which lost 5 bases and 1 base, there was a span of 12 bases. Germline values: CDR1 SQVTM, CDR2 ANQGSEA. The CDR3 covers 14 residues. Here the CDR3 reads CSVSGGQSNQPQHF. In nucleotides, the CDR3 is TGCAGCGTTTCAGGAGGTCAGAGCAATCAGCCCCAGCATTTT.

This clonotype came up a few times. The rearrangement links TRBV28 to TRBJ2-3; 12 positions agree with TRBD2. CDR1 and CDR2 from the germline V gene are MDHEN and SYDVKM. Trimming removed 2 bases from V and 5 bases from J; junction bases left unmatched: 2. The CDR3 length is 15 residues. The CDR3 loop reads CASSLLAGGVDTQYF. CDR3 sequence (DNA): TGTGCCAGCAGTTTACTAGCGGGGGGGGTAGATACGCAGTATTTT.

This chain links TRBV5-1 with TRBJ1-6; D is possibly TRBD1 (5 bases). The CDR3 consists of 14 residues. CDR1 and CDR2 (germline): SGHRS, YFSETQ. V was shortened by 0 bases and J by 11 bases, with 12 bases between the two germline ends. In nucleotides, the CDR3 is TGCGCCAGCAGCTTGGTCCAGGGTGCCGCACCCCTCCACTTT. Encoded protein: CASSLVQGAAPLHF.

This chain uses TRBV6-2 or TRBV6-3 with TRBJ2-5; 10 bases map to TRBD1. Trimming removed 11 bases from V and 2 bases from J; junction bases left unmatched: 8. Germline V gene sequence: CDR1 MNHEY, CDR2 SVGEGT. This CDR3 region has 14 residues. The CDR3 here is CALSRDRGQETQYF. For the CDR3, the DNA is TGTGCCCTATCGAGGGACAGGGGTCAAGAGACCCAGTACTTC.

This sequence joins TRBV29-1 and TRBJ1-2; TRBD1 aligns across 11 bases. The CDR3 totals 16 residues. Germline V CDR1 and CDR2: SQVTM, ANQGSEA. V lost 0 bases, J lost 3 bases, and 6 bases stayed unmatched. The CDR3 sequence is CSVEDHRTGGDYGYTF. CDR3 nucleotide sequence: TGCAGCGTTGAAGATCACCGGACAGGGGGCGACTATGGCTACACCTTC.

Here the CDR3 DNA reads TGCGCCAGCAGACAGGTGCCGAACACCGGGGAGCTGTTTTTT. Its translation is CASRQVPNTGELFF. V is TRBV5-1 and J is TRBJ2-2; TRBD1 is a possible D gene (5 bases). V dropped 5 bases and J dropped 0 bases, with 8 bases sitting between them. The CDR3 totals 14 residues. Germline CDR1 reads SGHRS; CDR2 reads YFSETQ.